These 28 T cell receptor beta chains were all obtained from the same sample, sequenced in a study of blood T cell repertoires in COVID-19. This table comes from immunoSEQ multiplex PCR, and its TCRdb copy is limited to in-frame clones, with some not included. This table holds about 160,000 clones, just under 80% found once. Source material: peripheral blood. These receptors originate from a woman older than 75 with acute or convalescent COVID-19.

The chain carries TRBV5-4 and TRBJ1-5, with a possible D match to TRBD1 (5 bases). Trimming stripped 0 bases from V and 8 bases from J, with 15 bases between. This CDR3 spans 15 amino acids. CDR1 and CDR2 from the germline V gene are SGHNT and YYREEE (reference sequence). CDR3 sequence (DNA): TGTGCCAGCAGCTTGGCAGGGAAGCCTCCGGAGCCCCAGCATTTT. Protein: CASSLAGKPPEPQHF. Full variable domain (outside the CDR3, taken from reference TRBV5-4 and TRBJ1-5): ETGVTQSPTHLIKTRGQQVTLRCSSQSGHNTVSWYQQALGQGPQFIFQYYREEENGRGNFPPRFSGLQFPNYSSELNVNALELDDSALYLCASSLAGKPPEPQHFGDGTRLSIL.

V is TRBV18 and J is TRBJ1-5; D is possibly TRBD1 (5 bases). Trimming left V 3 bases short and J 3 bases short, with 12 bases between. Germline assignment: CDR1 KGHSH and CDR2 LQKENI. The CDR3 spans 15 residues. The CDR3 region is CASSPGGVLNQPQHF. Here the CDR3 DNA reads TGTGCCAGCTCACCGGGGGGGGTTCTCAATCAGCCCCAGCATTTT.

The CDR3 spells CASSLGLAVYNEQFF. The CDR3 coding sequence is TGTGCCAGCAGCTTAGGACTAGCGGTCTACAATGAGCAGTTCTTC. The V gene is TRBV5-8, the J gene TRBJ2-1; 10 bases are a match to TRBD2. Trimming at V came to 2 bases and at J to 3 bases, leaving 2 bases not matched to a gene. The length of the CDR3 is 15 residues. Germline CDR1 is SGHTS and CDR2 is YDEGEE.

J is TRBJ1-6 and V is TRBV12-3 or TRBV12-4; D unresolved. The CDR3 is 11 amino acids. Trimming shortened V by 6 bases and J by 10 bases, and 7 bases separated the two germline ends. CDR3 in amino acids: CASSRESPLHF. In nucleotides, the CDR3 is TGTGCCAGCAGCCGGGAATCACCCCTCCACTTT.

This clone was seen only a few times. This chain uses TRBV14 with TRBJ1-3, with TRBD1 identical over 7 bases. There are 15 residues in the CDR3. V dropped 4 bases and J dropped 3; count of bases not matched to a gene: 6. Germline CDR1 SGHDN, CDR2 FVKESK. The CDR3 loop reads CASSPQTGVGNTIYF. The CDR3 DNA is TGTGCCAGCAGCCCACAAACAGGGGTTGGAAACACCATATATTTT.

This clone occurred once. The CDR3, as DNA: TGTGCCAGCAGCGGAACTCTGGGACAGCCCGGCTACGAGCAGTACTTC. It encodes CASSGTLGQPGYEQYF. The rearrangement uses TRBV7-2 and TRBJ2-7; 7 nucleotides match TRBD1. The CDR3 is made up of 16 amino acids. Germline lookup yields CDR1 SGHTA and CDR2 FQGNSA. The junction had 13 bases not matched to a gene; V was cut back by 5 bases and J by 3 bases.

V is TRBV3-1 (or the pseudogene TRBV3-2) and J is TRBJ2-3, with D possibly TRBD2 on 6 matching bases. V lost 1 base, J lost 11 bases, and 22 bases lay in between. Germline V gene lookup returns CDR1 LGHDT and CDR2 YNNKEL (reference sequence). CDR3 length equals 16 residues. This CDR3 reads CASSQGEAGALGGQYF. Written as DNA, the CDR3 is TGTGCCAGCAGCCAAGGGGAGGCAGGTGCATTGGGGGGGCAGTATTTT.

V is TRBV5-1 and J is TRBJ2-7; 16 bases are a match to TRBD2. CDR1 and CDR2 from the germline V gene are SGHRS and YFSETQ. V dropped 4 bases and J dropped 4; count of bases not matched to a gene: 8. This CDR3 spans 17 amino acids. The CDR3 is CASSPGTSGRVIYEQYF. In nucleotides, the CDR3 is TGCGCCAGCAGCCCGGGGACTAGCGGGAGGGTGATATACGAGCAGTACTTC.

This chain connects TRBV2 to TRBJ2-7; TRBD2 might be the D (6 bases). Germline values: CDR1 SNHLY, CDR2 FYNNEI. V was pared by 7 bases and J by 0 bases, with 16 bases between. CDR3 length: 15 residues. The CDR3 DNA reads as TGTGCCAGCACTCTAGGACGGGGGAGCTCCTACGAGCAGTACTTC. Encoded protein: CASTLGRGSSYEQYF. Drawing the rest from reference TRBV2 and TRBJ2-7, the complete variable domain is EPEVTQTPSHQVTQMGQEVILRCVPISNHLYFYWYRQILGQKVEFLVSFYNNEISEKSEIFDDQFSVERPDGSNFTLKIRSTKLEDSAMYFCASTLGRGSSYEQYFGPGTRLTVT.

This clone was picked up a small number of times. The CDR3 here is CASSLAESTDTQYF. The CDR3 bases are TGCGCCAGCAGCTTGGCGGAGAGCACAGATACGCAGTATTTT. This chain links TRBV5-1 with TRBJ2-3; the D is unclear. V lost 0 bases, J lost 0 bases, and 5 bases lay in between. Germline V lookup: CDR1 SGHRS, CDR2 YFSETQ. This CDR3 is built from 14 residues.

This clone has more than one count but fewer than ten. The chain carries TRBV7-9 and TRBJ2-7; 7 bases line up with TRBD1. The V and J ends lost 6 bases and 5 bases, in that order; junction bases with no gene match: 4. Germline CDR1 SEHNR, CDR2 FQNEAQ (reference sequence). The CDR3 totals 12 residues. As DNA, the CDR3 is TGTGCCAGCAGGACAGGGAAACACGAGCAGTACTTC. As protein: CASRTGKHEQYF.

This clone has just one count. The V and J genes are TRBV7-9 and TRBJ1-3; 7 bases fit TRBD1. The CDR3 consists of 17 residues. V gave up 2 bases and J gave up 0 bases; unmatched junction bases: 7. The germline CDR1 and CDR2 sequences are SEHNR and FQNEAQ (reference sequence). DNA of the CDR3: TGTGCCAGCAGCTTATGGACAGGCTCATACTCTGGAAACACCATATATTTT. This gives the protein CASSLWTGSYSGNTIYF.

CDR3 bases: TGTGCCAGCAGCCCCACCCCCTACGACAACAAAGAGACCCAGTACTTC. Translated: CASSPTPYDNKETQYF. The chain carries TRBV11-2 and TRBJ2-5; D not certain. The CDR3 is made up of 16 amino acids. Per the germline V gene, CDR1 is SGHAT and CDR2 is FQNNGV. Trimming took 5 bases from V and 3 from J, leaving 19 bases between them.

This chain joins TRBV5-1 and TRBJ2-1, with 9 bases matching TRBD2. V lost 1 base, J lost 7 bases, and 6 bases stayed unmatched. Germline CDR1 reads SGHRS; CDR2 reads YFSETQ. The CDR3 extends over 15 amino acids. The DNA for the CDR3 is TGCGCCAGCAGCTTGTTGGCGGGGGGGCAAAATGAGCAGTTCTTC. Translating it yields CASSLLAGGQNEQFF.

This sequence joins TRBV28 and TRBJ1-5; 7 bases line up with TRBD1. Germline V gene data show CDR1 as MDHEN and CDR2 as SYDVKM. The CDR3 runs 15 residues. V was pared by 4 bases and J by 4 bases, with 7 bases of the junction left unmatched. The CDR3 DNA follows: TGTGCCAGCAGTTCTCGGACAGGACCAAATCAGCCCCAGCATTTT. Encoded protein: CASSSRTGPNQPQHF.

The chain has TRBV4-1 and TRBJ2-3, with TRBD2 as a possible D gene (6 bases). Germline V CDR1 and CDR2: MGHRA, YSYEKL. The CDR3 spans 15 residues. Trimming shortened V by 0 bases and J by 3 bases, and 10 bases separated the two germline ends. Here the CDR3 reads CASSQDSGYTDTQYF. The CDR3 coding sequence is TGCGCCAGCAGCCAAGACAGCGGGTATACAGATACGCAGTATTTT.

The rearrangement joins TRBV5-5 to TRBJ1-2, with D hard to call. The germline V gene encodes CDR1 SGHKS and CDR2 YYEKEE (reference sequence). CDR3 length: 11 amino acids. The V end lost 1 base, the J end lost 5 bases, and 3 bases lay between the germline ends. Here the CDR3 reads CASSLQYGYTF. CDR3 bases: TGTGCCAGCAGCTTGCAGTATGGCTACACCTTC.

The rearrangement links TRBV15 to TRBJ2-7; D unresolved. The V gene lost 0 bases and the J gene lost 5 bases, with 11 bases spanning the gap. This CDR3 is 14 amino acids long. Germline CDR1 reads LNHNV; CDR2 reads YYDKDF (reference sequence). CDR3 protein: CATSRDPQNHEQYF. The CDR3 DNA follows: TGTGCCACCAGCAGAGATCCCCAGAACCACGAGCAGTACTTC.

The genes are TRBV2 and TRBJ2-5; 7 bases are shared with TRBD1. V lost 10 bases, J lost 2 bases, and 7 bases stayed unmatched. Germline lookup yields CDR1 SNHLY and CDR2 FYNNEI. The CDR3 has 13 residues. Here the CDR3 reads CATNRDRQETQYF. CDR3 coding DNA: TGTGCCACAAACCGGGACAGACAAGAGACCCAGTACTTC. Full variable domain (rest looked up from reference TRBV2 and TRBJ2-5): EPEVTQTPSHQVTQMGQEVILRCVPISNHLYFYWYRQILGQKVEFLVSFYNNEISEKSEIFDDQFSVERPDGSNFTLKIRSTKLEDSAMYFCATNRDRQETQYFGPGTRLLVL.

This clone came up once. The V call is TRBV10-1, the J call TRBJ2-1, with 7 bases matching TRBD2. CDR3 length equals 15 residues. The V and J ends lost 0 bases and 9 bases, in that order; junction bases with no gene match: 8. Germline V gives CDR1 WNHNN, CDR2 SYGVQD (reference sequence). The CDR3 region has the DNA TGCGCCAGCAGTGAGTCGATAGCGGGCTTGGGTGAGCAGTTCTTC. The encoded protein is CASSESIAGLGEQFF.

This sequence joins TRBV18 and TRBJ1-1, with D unclear. The CDR3 sequence is 14 residues long. V was pared by 2 bases and J by 1 base, with 8 bases between. Germline CDR1 is KGHSH and CDR2 is LQKENI. The CDR3 loop is CASSPSLRNTEAFF. The DNA for the CDR3 is TGTGCCAGCTCACCATCATTGAGGAACACTGAAGCTTTCTTT. The full variable domain, rest sourced from reference TRBV18 and TRBJ1-1, is NAGVMQNPRHLVRRRGQEARLRCSPMKGHSHVYWYRQLPEEGLKFMVYLQKENIIDESGMPKERFSAEFPKEGPSILRIQQVVRGDSAAYFCASSPSLRNTEAFFGQGTRLTVV.

The J gene is TRBJ2-7, the V gene TRBV19; 13 nucleotides align to TRBD2. The CDR3 contains 14 residues. V dropped 4 bases and J dropped 6; count of bases not matched to a gene: 3. The germline V gene encodes CDR1 LNHDA and CDR2 SQIVND (reference sequence). The CDR3 DNA follows: TGTGCCAGTAGTAGACTAGCGGGAGGCGGCGAGCAGTACTTC. Its translation is CASSRLAGGGEQYF.

The CDR3 reads CASSRTSGSSNEQFF. As DNA, the CDR3 is TGTGCCAGCAGTCGTACTAGCGGGAGTTCCAATGAGCAGTTCTTC. V usage is TRBV28 and J usage is TRBJ2-1; TRBD2 agrees at 11 bases. CDR3 length: 15 amino acids. Per the germline V gene, CDR1 is MDHEN and CDR2 is SYDVKM. The junction had 6 bases not matched to a gene; V was cut back by 5 bases and J by 6 bases.

V gene TRBV27 combines with J gene TRBJ1-6; D is perhaps TRBD1 (6 bases). This CDR3 contains 15 residues. Germline V gene lookup returns CDR1 MNHEY and CDR2 SMNVEV (reference sequence). The V and J ends lost 6 bases and 4 bases respectively, with 13 bases between them. This CDR3 reads CASSTSTGYNSPLHF. The CDR3 DNA is TGTGCCAGCAGCACATCTACAGGGTATAATTCACCCCTCCACTTT.

The chain uses TRBV23-1 and TRBJ2-7; D is uncertain. TRBV23-1 is classed as an ORF, of uncertain function. This CDR3 region has 12 residues. V lost 1 base and J 9 bases, leaving 10 bases between the germline ends. DNA of the CDR3: TGCGCCAGCAGTCAATTCTGTACGGGGCAGTACTTC. Amino acids: CASSQFCTGQYF.

The V and J genes are TRBV6-5 and TRBJ1-1; TRBD1 aligns across 11 bases. This CDR3 is 14 amino acids long. The V gene end was trimmed by 0 bases and the J gene end by 6 bases; junction bases not matched to a gene: 0. Germline lookup yields CDR1 MNHEY and CDR2 SVGAGI. The DNA of the CDR3 is TGTGCCAGCAGTTACTCGGACAGGGGGCCTGAAGCTTTCTTT. This sequence encodes CASSYSDRGPEAFF.

The chain employs TRBV7-2 and TRBJ1-4; TRBD1 might be the D (5 bases). The V end lost 1 base, the J end lost 8 bases, and 14 bases lay between the germline ends. The CDR3 consists of 15 residues. The V gene's germline CDR1 is SGHTA and CDR2 FQGNSA. The CDR3 here is CASSLVYGTGEKLFF. The CDR3 DNA is TGTGCCAGCAGCTTAGTTTACGGGACTGGGGAAAAACTGTTTTTT.

The V call is TRBV5-6, the J call TRBJ1-5, with 10 nucleotides matching TRBD1. The CDR3 contains 14 residues. Unmatched junction bases numbered 4, after V lost 4 bases and J lost 6 bases. CDR1 and CDR2 (germline): SGHDT, YYEEEE. CDR3 in amino acids: CASSRTGGFQPQHF. The CDR3 DNA reads as TGTGCCAGCAGCCGGACAGGGGGTTTTCAGCCCCAGCATTTT.